Detailed here is one TCR beta chain. Given a much more abundant clone one base away, this may be a read error. This entry belongs to a study of T cells of healthy individuals. A single record per CDR3 protein comes from TCRdb applying MiXCR to the 5' RACE reads. Of some 41,000 distinct CDR3 sequences listed, about 4.2% are singletons. The CDR3 is 14 residues long. Germline CDR1 MNHNY, CDR2 SVGAGI (reference sequence). The J gene is TRBJ2-1, the V gene TRBV6-6, with 12 bases that match TRBD2. This sequence was found in a human donor in good health. CDR3 region: CSSSQTSGRGEQFF. CDR3 sequence (DNA): TGTTCCAGCAGTCAGACTAGCGGGAGAGGTGAGCAGTTCTTC.